These T cell receptor beta chains were read from a single sample in a study of blood T cell repertoires in COVID-19. Clones were read by immunoSEQ multiplex PCR, and TCRdb kept only the in-frame ones, dropping some. Of over 75,000 clones listed, around 79% were seen once; the top ten hold around a sixth. Sample: peripheral blood. Receptors were obtained from a human donor in a cohort sampled during active COVID-19. Each CDR3 is given with its conserved first and last residue. A D gene is named only where the DNA matches it firmly. Clone sizes are given selectively: once, few, many, or a class where the clone is expanded.

V gene	D gene	J gene	clone size	CDR3 protein	CDR3 DNA
TRBV9	TRBD2	TRBJ2-1	.	CASSADITSGSYNEQFF	TGTGCCAGCAGCGCGGATATTACTAGCGGCTCCTACAATGAGCAGTTCTTC
TRBV7-2	TRBD1	TRBJ1-2	.	CASKDRPLANYGYTF	TGTGCCAGCAAGGACAGGCCCTTAGCTAACTATGGCTACACCTTC
TRBV6-2/TRBV6-3	.	TRBJ2-1	.	CASSYRGNEQFF	TGTGCCAGCAGTTACCGGGGGAATGAGCAGTTCTTC
TRBV9	.	TRBJ1-3	once	CASSALAGPSSGNTIYF	TGTGCCAGCAGCGCCCTAGCGGGACCATCATCTGGAAACACCATATATTTT
TRBV4-1	TRBD1	TRBJ1-2	few	CASSPSPAGTGAHGYTF	TGCGCCAGCAGCCCTTCACCCGCGGGAACAGGGGCACATGGCTACACCTTC
TRBV28	.	TRBJ2-7	.	CASSLTGGLFYEQYF	TGTGCCAGCAGTTTAACCGGGGGACTTTTCTACGAGCAGTACTTC
TRBV30	.	TRBJ2-2	few	CAWSVLEAGELFF	TGTGCCTGGAGTGTACTTGAGGCCGGGGAGCTGTTTTTT
TRBV24-1	.	TRBJ2-3	.	CATSDSNYWSQYF	TGTGCCACCAGTGATTCCAACTATTGGTCGCAGTATTTT
TRBV6-5	TRBD1	TRBJ2-5	.	CASSPWTGKETQYF	TGTGCCAGCAGTCCTTGGACAGGGAAAGAGACCCAGTACTTC
TRBV7-9	TRBD2	TRBJ2-1	once	CASSPRGGSGRMDEQFF	TGTGCCAGCAGCCCCCGGGGAGGAAGCGGGAGGATGGATGAGCAGTTCTTC
TRBV5-1	TRBD1	TRBJ1-1	.	CASSPITGDTEAFF	TGCGCCAGCAGCCCTATCACAGGGGACACTGAAGCTTTCTTT
TRBV19	.	TRBJ1-5	few	CASSIWGVNQPQHF	TGTGCCAGTAGTATTTGGGGGGTCAATCAGCCCCAGCATTTT
TRBV9	.	TRBJ1-2	.	CASSVVPGAPLSNYGYTF	TGTGCCAGCAGCGTAGTACCTGGGGCCCCCCTTTCTAACTATGGCTACACCTTC
TRBV9	.	TRBJ1-1	.	CASSAGLNTEAFF	TGTGCCAGCAGCGCCGGGTTGAACACTGAAGCTTTCTTT
TRBV7-9	.	TRBJ2-3	.	CASSFGAIADHTDTQYF	TGTGCCAGCAGCTTCGGAGCGATAGCGGACCACACAGATACGCAGTATTTT